This T cell receptor (beta chain) was recorded in a study of blood T cells in healthy people across ages. With a J-beta primer mix and a sample-barcoded 5' primer, a second PCR ran about 6 to 11 cycles. TCRdb analysed the 5' RACE reads with MiXCR anew, one entry per CDR3 protein. The table shows roughly 800,000 distinct CDR3 sequences, with about 62% occurring only once. The CDR3 length is 16 residues. The J segment lost 6 bases and the V segment lost 2 bases, leaving 11 bases of the junction unmatched. Per germline, CDR1 LGHNA and CDR2 YSLEER. This clonotype was seen many times. The TCR originated in a man aged 25-45 years in good health. Sequencing was done on a sample of blood. The V and J genes are TRBV4-3 and TRBJ2-7; 9 bases fit TRBD1. The CDR3 coding sequence is TGCGCCAGCAGCCAATCGTGGACAGGGGCCCTGGGCGAGCAGTACTTC. It yields the protein CASSQSWTGALGEQYF.